The 25 T cell receptor beta chains presented below share a single source sample, sequenced in a study of OX40 agonist ivuxolimab in advanced cancers. Method: immunoSEQ multiplex PCR; TCRdb's copy keeps in-frame clones and lacks some. The top ten hold over 1.1% of the sample, which has 95,000 to 100,000 clones, about 86% seen once. This specimen consisted of CD4+ or CD8+ T cells sorted from blood, obtained in a trial of the OX40 agonist ivuxolimab. The source of these receptors is an adult with an advanced solid tumor such as melanoma, head and neck, liver or kidney cancer.

The sample holds a few counts of this clone. The chain employs TRBV11-2 and TRBJ2-7; 8 nucleotides align to TRBD2. This CDR3 has 12 residues. Germline CDR1 reads SGHAT; CDR2 reads FQNNGV. V shed 11 bases, J shed 7 bases, and the junction held 10 bases outside the gene matches. DNA for the CDR3: TGTGCCGGAGGAGCGGGAGTGGGAGAGCAGTACTTC. Protein: CAGGAGVGEQYF.

J is TRBJ1-1 and V is TRBV7-9; D is ambiguous. From germline, CDR1 is SEHNR and CDR2 FQNEAQ (reference sequence). This CDR3 region has 12 residues. V dropped 8 bases and J dropped 0 bases, with 7 bases sitting between them. CDR3 residues: CASVWMNTEAFF. The CDR3 DNA reads as TGTGCCAGCGTCTGGATGAACACTGAAGCTTTCTTT.

This clone was recorded a few times. The chain uses TRBV28 and TRBJ1-2, with D perhaps TRBD1 (6 bases). V shed 5 bases and J shed 8 bases, with 24 bases lying between them. The CDR3 runs to 16 residues. In germline, CDR1 is MDHEN, CDR2 SYDVKM. Here the CDR3 DNA reads TGTGCCAGCAGTCCCTTCGGGGGGGCCCTACTATACGGCTACACCTTC. This translates into CASSPFGGALLYGYTF.

The rearrangement joins TRBV6-1 to TRBJ2-5, with 10 bases identical to TRBD2. The CDR3 loop spans 14 amino acids. The germline gives CDR1 MNHNS, CDR2 SASEGT. J was trimmed by 1 base and V by 6 bases; bases with no gene match: 2. Here the CDR3 reads CASRLAGIQETQYF. Here the CDR3 DNA reads TGTGCCAGCAGACTAGCGGGAATCCAAGAGACCCAGTACTTC.

The V call is TRBV7-3, the J call TRBJ2-1; possible D gene TRBD1, 6 bases. The CDR3 runs 13 residues. Germline lookup yields CDR1 SGHTA and CDR2 FQGTGA. V lost 4 bases and J lost 5, with 9 bases in between. This CDR3 is CASSSQGNNEQFF. As DNA, the CDR3 is TGTGCCAGCAGCTCCCAGGGGAACAATGAGCAGTTCTTC.

This clone was recorded once. The chain employs TRBV5-1 and TRBJ1-4, with 8 positions matching TRBD1. V lost 5 bases and J lost 8; bases outside the gene matches: 8. Germline V CDR1 and CDR2: SGHRS, YFSETQ. The CDR3 length is 14 residues. The CDR3: CASSQDRVDEKLFF. As DNA, the CDR3 is TGCGCCAGCAGTCAGGACAGGGTAGACGAAAAACTGTTTTTT. Variable domain in full (rest from reference TRBV5-1 and TRBJ1-4): KAGVTQTPRYLIKTRGQQVTLSCSPISGHRSVSWYQQTPGQGLQFLFEYFSETQRNKGNFPGRFSGRQFSNSRSEMNVSTLELGDSALYLCASSQDRVDEKLFFGSGTQLSVL.

The genes are TRBV7-3 and TRBJ2-1; D is uncertain. The CDR3 has 12 residues. Trimming left V 5 bases short and J 7 bases short, with 9 bases between. The germline V gene encodes CDR1 SGHTA and CDR2 FQGTGA. The CDR3 loop reads CASSADGNEQFF. The DNA for the CDR3 is TGTGCCAGCAGCGCAGACGGGAATGAGCAGTTCTTC.

The V call is TRBV27, the J call TRBJ2-2; weak D call: TRBD2 (6 bases). V lost 6 bases and J 5 bases, leaving 13 bases between the germline ends. Germline-derived CDR1 and CDR2 are MNHEY and SMNVEV (reference sequence). This CDR3 region has 14 residues. Written as DNA, the CDR3 is TGTGCCAGCAGGAGACTAGTTCAAACCGGGGAGCTGTTTTTT. This sequence encodes CASRRLVQTGELFF.

The chain is built from TRBV7-9 and TRBJ1-6; D ambiguous. The CDR3 covers 13 residues. Trimming removed 8 bases from V and 6 bases from J, with 11 bases in between. Germline assignment: CDR1 SEHNR and CDR2 FQNEAQ (reference sequence). As DNA, the CDR3 is TGTGCCAGCGCTTCTAGCTCTAATTCACCCCTCCACTTT. This encodes CASASSSNSPLHF.

The chain combines TRBV27 with TRBJ1-5; a weak D match, TRBD1 (6 bases). The CDR3 consists of 15 residues. Germline-derived CDR1 and CDR2 are MNHEY and SMNVEV (reference sequence). Trimming left V 6 bases short and J 6 bases short, with 18 bases between. CDR3 amino acids: CASSWDNGGGQPQHF. Here the CDR3 DNA reads TGTGCCAGCAGCTGGGACAATGGAGGTGGTCAGCCCCAGCATTTT.

This clone showed up just a few times. The chain has TRBV19 and TRBJ1-1, with 7 bases identical to TRBD1. This CDR3 has 13 amino acids. Trimming cost V 4 bases and J 6 bases; bases outside gene matches: 5. CDR1 LNHDA and CDR2 SQIVND come from the germline V gene (reference sequence). The CDR3: CASSKQGFAEAFF. CDR3 nucleotide sequence: TGTGCCAGTAGTAAACAGGGGTTTGCTGAAGCTTTCTTT.

The gene calls are TRBV6-5 and TRBJ2-1; perhaps TRBD1 as D (5 bases). Trimming cost V 2 bases and J 9 bases, with 14 bases left between them. CDR3 length equals 14 residues. The V gene's germline CDR1 is MNHEY and CDR2 SVGAGI. CDR3 in amino acids: CASSYDPGHPEQFF. The CDR3 DNA sequence: TGTGCCAGCAGTTACGACCCAGGACATCCTGAGCAGTTCTTC.

The chain recombines TRBV4-1 with TRBJ1-2; 9 positions agree with TRBD1. Germline trimming cut 3 bases from V and 9 bases from J; bases unmatched to any gene: 8. CDR1 is MGHRA and CDR2 is YSYEKL in the germline V gene. CDR3 length equals 14 residues. The CDR3 bases are TGCGCCAGCAGCCACTTGACAGGGGGGTCTCGCTACACCTTC. This translates into CASSHLTGGSRYTF.

The chain employs TRBV5-6 and TRBJ1-2; no definite D call. This CDR3 contains 16 residues. With 4 bases removed from V and 1 base from J, the gap between germline ends came to 17 bases. The V gene's germline CDR1 is SGHDT and CDR2 YYEEEE. CDR3 protein: CASSPPHRTINYGYTF. The CDR3 DNA follows: TGTGCCAGCAGCCCTCCACATAGAACGATTAACTATGGCTACACCTTC.

The chain is built from TRBV4-3 and TRBJ1-4; 9 bases map to TRBD1. V lost 4 bases, J lost 8 bases, and 11 bases stayed unmatched. CDR1 is LGHNA and CDR2 is YSLEER in the germline V gene. The CDR3 runs to 16 residues. Written as DNA, the CDR3 is TGCGCCAGCAGCCTAGGGACAGGGCTTTCGGAGGAAAAACTGTTTTTT. Residues: CASSLGTGLSEEKLFF.

This clone appeared a few times. As DNA, the CDR3 is TGCAGCTCCAGGGGAGTCAACACTGAAGCTTTCTTT. Translating it yields CSSRGVNTEAFF. The chain carries TRBV29-1 and TRBJ1-1; TRBD1 might be the D (6 bases). V lost 8 bases and J lost 2, with 12 bases in between. Germline lookup yields CDR1 SQVTM and CDR2 ANQGSEA. This CDR3 contains 12 residues. Full variable domain (outside the CDR3, taken from reference TRBV29-1 and TRBJ1-1): SAVISQKPSRDICQRGTSLTIQCQVDSQVTMMFWYRQQPGQSLTLIATANQGSEATYESGFVIDKFPISRPNLTFSTLTVSNMSPEDSSIYLCSSRGVNTEAFFGQGTRLTVV.

The sample holds one count of this clone. The genes are TRBV2 and TRBJ2-5; perhaps TRBD1 as D (6 bases). This CDR3 contains 14 residues. Trimming pared 6 bases from V and 1 base from J, leaving 12 bases between. Per germline, CDR1 SNHLY and CDR2 FYNNEI. CDR3 amino acids: CASSRDRSQETQYF. CDR3 in DNA: TGTGCCAGCAGCCGCGACAGGAGCCAAGAGACCCAGTACTTC.

This clone was observed once. The chain employs TRBV6-6 and TRBJ2-7, with 8 bases matching TRBD1. Germline CDR1 reads MNHNY; CDR2 reads SVGAGI (reference sequence). V was clipped by 8 bases and J by 2 bases; unmatched bases: 5. This CDR3 spans 13 amino acids. The CDR3 region is CASYRGSPYEQYF. Here the CDR3 DNA reads TGTGCCAGCTACAGGGGGTCTCCCTACGAGCAGTACTTC.

V usage is TRBV5-1 and J usage is TRBJ2-3, with D possibly TRBD2 on 6 matching bases. Germline assignment: CDR1 SGHRS and CDR2 YFSETQ. The CDR3 runs to 14 residues. V lost 0 bases and J lost 4, with 9 bases in between. The CDR3 region is CASSLGGVSDTQYF. CDR3 nucleotide sequence: TGCGCCAGCAGCTTGGGCGGGGTTTCAGATACGCAGTATTTT.

The chain is built from TRBV28 and TRBJ1-1; D unresolved. The CDR3 contains 14 residues. CDR1 is MDHEN, CDR2 SYDVKM, per germline. V lost 5 bases, J lost 2 bases, and 12 bases lay in between. CDR3 nucleotide sequence: TGTGCCAGCAGTCTATCAGGAAGCAACACTGAAGCTTTCTTT. The encoded protein is CASSLSGSNTEAFF. Complete variable domain (other parts from reference TRBV28 and TRBJ1-1): DVKVTQSSRYLVKRTGEKVFLECVQDMDHENMFWYRQDPGLGLRLIYFSYDVKMKEKGDIPEGYSVSREKKERFSLILESASTNQTSMYLCASSLSGSNTEAFFGQGTRLTVV.

The chain joins TRBV28 to TRBJ2-7; D not certain. The CDR3 has 11 amino acids. Trimming left V 7 bases short and J 4 bases short, with 8 bases between. In germline, CDR1 is MDHEN, CDR2 SYDVKM. The CDR3 DNA reads as TGTGCCAGCAATTCACATTACGAGCAGTACTTC. It translates to CASNSHYEQYF.

The rearrangement joins TRBV29-1 to TRBJ2-7; 9 nucleotides line up with TRBD2. This CDR3 region has 15 residues. With 3 bases clipped from V and 2 bases from J, the junction kept 8 bases outside the gene matches. CDR1 SQVTM and CDR2 ANQGSEA come from the germline V gene. The DNA of the CDR3 is TGCAGCGTTGAGAGGGCTGGGACTAGCCCCTACGAGCAGTACTTC. This sequence encodes CSVERAGTSPYEQYF.

This chain uses TRBV7-2 with TRBJ1-2; 8 bases line up with TRBD1. Germline lookup yields CDR1 SGHTA and CDR2 FQGNSA. The CDR3 totals 14 residues. The V and J ends lost 5 bases and 8 bases, in that order; junction bases with no gene match: 10. CDR3 protein: CASSPTQGAKGYTF. For the CDR3, the DNA is TGTGCCAGCAGCCCCACGCAGGGGGCTAAAGGCTACACCTTC.

This chain links TRBV18 with TRBJ1-1; 7 bases match TRBD1. Germline CDR1 KGHSH, CDR2 LQKENI. The V and J ends lost 3 bases and 1 base, in that order; junction bases with no gene match: 8. CDR3 length equals 16 residues. The CDR3 DNA sequence: TGTGCCAGCTCACCCAGGGTCCAGGGGGGGAACACTGAAGCTTTCTTT. Its protein product is CASSPRVQGGNTEAFF.

This chain joins TRBV5-1 and TRBJ1-4; D uncertain. Looked up from germline, CDR1 is SGHRS and CDR2 is YFSETQ. Trimming shortened V by 4 bases and J by 13 bases, and 14 bases separated the two germline ends. This CDR3 contains 12 residues. CDR3 bases: TGCGCCAGCAGCCCGGAGGGCATGAGACTGTTTTTT. Protein: CASSPEGMRLFF.